This TCR beta chain comes out of a study of cytomegalovirus exposure and HLA in healthy donors (dated by TCRdb to between 2016 and 2019). Some background on the complete study: According to an earlier analysis of 450 to 650 of the donors, about 170 million T cells yielded 117 million unique TCR beta sequences and roughly 280 Gb of sequence data. The study was designed to test whether signatures of past pathogen exposure could be identified by cataloging public T cell receptors. Besides the first cohort of under 700 subjects, a separate validation cohort made up of 120 different subjects was used. Donor age, sex, ethnicity and CMV serostatus were collected together with the repertoire data. Among the roughly 380 genotyped donors, about 83% belonged to the genetic ancestry cluster associated with self-reported Caucasian donors. All discovery cohort repertoires had been generated on a single sequencing platform. An early release covering some 640 HLA-typed donors comprised roughly 300 gigabases of sequencing data and roughly 85 million unique TCR sequences. To study patterns of TCR occurrence, a later analysis re-analyzed previously published TCR beta repertoires from 666 donors and added high-resolution HLA genotyping. The number of typed donors differed by locus: roughly 620-640 for A, B, C, DRB1 and DQB1; 500 to 550 for DQA1; roughly 600 for DPA1; and 400 to 480 for DPB1. HLA typing included class I and class II loci at four-digit resolution. To predict cytomegalovirus infection status, the study combined high-throughput TCR immunosequencing, statistical association of individual TCRs with disease status, and machine learning. To decide whether each TCR beta V gene segment behaved as functional or pseudogenic, an earlier analysis of some 600 of the donors relied on high-throughput TCR beta sequencing. In the later analysis, no new phenotypic data were used to find candidate immune exposures; instead, reliance was placed on TCR beta sequences and their occurrence across donors. Using immunosequencing, the study profiled T cell repertoires from 666 subjects and related those repertoires to cytomegalovirus serostatus. In a later genetic analysis, genome-wide SNP genotypes for about 55% of the roughly 670 donors were used, and that subset was treated as a discovery cohort. On average, around 240,000 unique TCR beta nucleotide sequences were sequenced per donor among 300 to 500 genotyped donors of the cohort, with roughly a sixth of those sequences being non-productive. Because of strong linkage in the cohort, roughly five DR-DQ haplotypes were treated as single units for association and clustering. The paper's findings and limits, for the study overall: Presence/absence analyses assumed roughly uniform sequencing depth across donors, an assumption that may not hold. A further reported finding was that TCR beta sequences accurately predicted the HLA-A and HLA-B alleles for most subjects in the first cohort. Linkage disequilibrium might explain the correlated functional status among segregating V segments, but an unknown experimental factor could not be ruled out. A later analysis reported that several top co-occurrence clusters appeared linked to parvovirus B19, influenza, CMV and Epstein-Barr virus. In a later analysis, 15,000 to 20,000 TCR beta sequences were associated with specific HLA alleles at a false discovery rate of 0.05. In a later genetic analysis, fewer N-insertions in productive TCRs were reported among donors in an Asian-associated ancestry cluster than the roughly 670-donor mean. While some public TCRs were present in many individuals, most TCR sequences turned up only very rarely across donors. It was suggested by the authors that the approach could potentially be generalized to other disease states and immunological phenotypes. In this cohort, only TCR beta chains were sequenced, and detectable features were limited by the absence of alpha or paired-chain data. A later analysis found that most CMV-associated TCR beta chains appeared HLA-restricted, with HLA associations seemingly driven largely by CMV exposure. The study gave a list of under 200 TCR beta chains associated with cytomegalovirus. Because HLA typing was missing for some donors at each locus, association tests included only the typed subset. An earlier analysis of approximately 530 of the donors showed that most TCR beta V segments appeared in productive rearrangements either about 87% or about 30% of the time, which broadly matched IMGT annotations. The sequencing pipeline was judged likely to have produced a cluster of highly shared sequence variants as a technical artifact. Because counts were too low, roughly 16 rarely observed V segments, including chromosome 9 orphons, were left out of the earlier analysis of approximately 580 of the donors. In a later analysis, HLA-associated TCR beta chains were found to be more clonally expanded and to have lower generation probabilities than equally common non-associated chains. In vitro tests confirmed that three of the cytomegalovirus-associated TCR beta chains recognize cytomegalovirus antigens. V-gene and J-gene trimming of TCR beta chains was associated with a missense DCLRE1C variant in a later genetic analysis, and the association was replicated in an independent cohort. According to a later analysis, TCR association rates differed among HLA loci, with DRB1 alleles showing the most associated TCRs and HLA-C alleles showing the fewest. When HLA alleles, especially DR and DQ, strongly co-occurred, TCR associations were difficult to assign to individual alleles. Cytomegalovirus status was reported to be diagnosed by the classifier with high specificity and sensitivity in both the original and validation cohorts. Immune exposure information for the cohort was limited to CMV serostatus. Some IMGT-functional V segments, including TRBV6-2 and TRBV6-3, could not be told apart with the 87-base-pair reads, so those segments were excluded.

The cohort consisted of 650 to 700 healthy bone marrow donors. Cohort members were all nominally healthy when sampled, although unrecorded immune exposures were likely present. The donor tested CMV seropositive and was one of the 289 seropositive cohort members. A peripheral blood sample was provided by each donor, and peripheral blood mononuclear cells were used for TCR beta sequencing. The Qiagen DNeasy Blood Extraction Kit was used to extract genomic DNA from the blood cell samples. Notes on this clone: It lacks a known antigen. Base qualities are not at hand, and no much larger clone is one base apart.

The method behind the library was the immunoSEQ multiplex PCR assay. For the multiplex PCR, a mixture combining 60 forward primers for TCR Vbeta segments and 13 reverse primers for TCR Jbeta segments was used. A multiplex PCR assay on genomic DNA amplified the CDR3 region of rearranged TCR beta genes. The Illumina HiSeq System was used to sequence the amplified TCR beta libraries as 87-base-pair reads. In the authors' own workflow: In a later analysis, 80 million or so unique TCR beta chains were counted across the roughly 670 repertoires, and roughly 11 million of these chains were shared by at least two donors. To remove PCR and sequencing errors, raw reads were error-corrected and collapsed into unique sequences using a nearest-neighbor algorithm that merged closely related sequences. V, D and J gene segments were assigned by aligning CDR3 sequences to IMGT reference sequences. For a sequence to be retained, a match of at least six nucleotides to both a V gene segment and a J gene segment was required. Rearrangements were called productive when the CDR3 lacked stop codons and stayed in frame with V and J; all others were non-productive. CDR3 was defined by IMGT convention, running from the second conserved V-encoded cysteine to the conserved J-encoded phenylalanine. In an earlier analysis of 587 of the donors, sequences lacking an unambiguous match to a single V gene segment were excluded. An earlier analysis of around 600 of the donors classified V segments as functional when productive rearrangements were above 56.7% and as segregating when the standard deviation between donors was above 5%. A statistical classification framework was built for diagnosing cytomegalovirus status from the catalog of TCR beta chain sequences. V and J gene assignment, in a later analysis, came from comparing TCR nucleotide sequences with IMGT/GENE-DB human TR gene sequences. In a later analysis, CDR3 sequences and most-parsimonious VDJ recombination scenarios were assigned using the TCRdist pipeline. In a later analysis, each TCR beta chain was defined by its CDR3 amino acid sequence together with its V-gene family, and reads without a unique V-gene family were excluded. To address suspected cross-contamination and a sequencing artifact, a later analysis removed under 600 highly shared, low-generation-probability nucleotide sequences. For each public chain, a later analysis derived a clonal expansion index from normalized ranks of inferred template counts within each repertoire. A later analysis computed generation probabilities with a VDJ recombination model fitted to out-of-frame rearrangements, and checked the results against IGoR. In a later analysis, hypergeometric tests were used to score TCR-TCR, TCR-HLA and TCR-CMV co-occurrence, with a repertoire-size bias correction applied to TCR pairs. In a later analysis, false discovery rates were estimated by permuting HLA or CMV assignments 20 times. In a later analysis, co-occurring TCRs were grouped using DBSCAN, and TCRdist sequence similarity was added for clustering within HLA-allele-positive subsets. Repertoires with fewer than 30,000 or more than 120,000 public chains, plus five repertoires with anomalous nucleotide sharing, were excluded from co-occurrence clustering. In TCRdb, the immuneACCESS table is reduced to in-frame sequences with V and J assigned. These tables do not hold every clone; where another copy was compared, an unresolved V gene accounts for under half, and the others remain unexplained. Clone size and the V and J calls come from that table; the DNA yielded D and trimming. In all, the sample holds about 170,000 clones, and roughly 67% of those were seen once. In total, the top ten clones hold about 5% of the sample.

The germline V gene specifies SGHDT as CDR1 and YYEEEE as CDR2. The CDR3 holds 15 amino acids from the cysteine to the phenylalanine. Of the read, only the CDR3 DNA is kept; its 45 bases are in frame from base 1. The germline ends are 8 bases apart after V is trimmed by 2 bases and J by 2 bases. Source material: PBMCs. Recombination linked TRBV5-6 to TRBJ1-6; possibly the D gene is TRBD1, per 6 matching bases. This sequence originates from a woman aged 18-35 years in good health and CMV-seropositive. In nucleotide form, the sequence is TGTGCCAGCAGCTTTAGGGACACCTATAATTCACCCCTCCACTTT. Its translation reads: CASSFRDTYNSPLHF.